The clone carrying this TCR beta chain was observed a single time. Original handling: The assay estimated nucleated cells by amplifying reference gene primers. Using immunoSEQ multiplex PCR, the repertoire was profiled, and TCRdb retains in-frame clones only, with some absent. V, J and clone size are taken as reported in that table, and D and trimming were inferred from the DNA itself. In the table there are about 220,000 clones, roughly four fifths of which are singletons. This specimen comes from a study of blood T cell repertoires in COVID-19. Study in general: COVID-19 samples collected from the United States, Italy and Spain covered acute and convalescent phases. From T cells, B-cell-depleted T cells, or PBMCs came the material, which was cDNA or gDNA.

Losses at the gene ends were 3 bases for V and 6 bases for J; bases not matched to a gene: 4. Germline V gene sequence: CDR1 KGHSH, CDR2 LQKENI. This CDR3 is 14 amino acids long. Enrolment of Seattle patients took place during active infection, and they were followed longitudinally. The chain has TRBV18 and TRBJ2-2; 7 bases fit TRBD2. Sequencing was done on a sample of peripheral blood. The TCR comes from a woman in her sixties or seventies with COVID-19, enrolled during active disease. The CDR3 loop is CASSPLRGAGELFF. The CDR3 DNA reads TGTGCCAGCTCACCCCTCCGGGGGGCCGGGGAGCTGTTTTTT.